These T cell receptor beta chains were read from a single sample in a study of T cell repertoires in cytomegalovirus infection. Antigen specificity for these receptors is unknown. Each CDR3 protein is one row after TCRdb ran MiXCR on the reads. The table has a few hundred thousand distinct CDR3 sequences, 29% seen once. The specimen comprised cultured PBMCs, sampled from culture after CMV antigen stimulation. Receptors were obtained from a human donor in good health (CMV status not recorded). Some clones in this sample may be carry-over from other donors' samples. The CDR3 runs from the conserved cysteine through the conserved F or W. The D gene is left open where the match is weak. Clone size is shown for a subset of rows, as once, few, many or a class of expanded clone.

TGTGCCAGCAGCTTAGACAAATCTGAAGCTTTCTTT CASSLDKSEAFF TRBJ1-1 12 - TRBV7-9 few
TGTGCCAGCAGCTTATCCGACGGTCTACAAGAGACCCAGTACTTC CASSLSDGLQETQYF TRBJ2-5 15 - TRBV11-2 few
TGTGCCATCACCACGACAGGTTCGGACACTGAAGCTTTCTTT CAITTTGSDTEAFF TRBJ1-1 14 - TRBV10-3 few
TGTGCTAGTGGTCCGGGGGGCTACGAGCAGTACTTC CASGPGGYEQYF TRBJ2-7 12 TRBD2 TRBV12-5 -
TGTGCCAGCAGTTTTTTTCCTAGCGGTACTTCTCGCTACGAGCAGTACTTC CASSFFPSGTSRYEQYF TRBJ2-7 17 TRBD2 TRBV27 few
TGTGCCAGTAGTATTCCCCTTGACCCCGGACTCAGCAATCAGCCCCAGCATTTT CASSIPLDPGLSNQPQHF TRBJ1-5 18 - TRBV19 -
TGTGCCAGCAGTGACTCGGGACAGGGGGCGGATCAGCCCCAGCATTTT CASSDSGQGADQPQHF TRBJ1-5 16 TRBD1 TRBV27 -
TGTGCCAGCAGCTTTGGGGGGGGCGGGAACAATGAGCAGTTCTTC CASSFGGGGNNEQFF TRBJ2-1 15 - TRBV13 -
TGTGCCAGCTCACCGGACCCTGAGAACGAGCAGTACTTC CASSPDPENEQYF TRBJ2-7 13 - TRBV18 -
TGTGCCAGCAGCTTAGGCGGGTGGGACAGGGGGTCCTACGAGCAGTACTTC CASSLGGWDRGSYEQYF TRBJ2-7 17 TRBD1 TRBV7-2 -
TGTGCCATCAGTGAGAGGCAGGGTGAGACCCAGTACTTC CAISERQGETQYF TRBJ2-5 13 - TRBV10-3 -
TGTGCCAGCAGATCCGGGACAGGACCAGGGGGTTCACCCCTCCACTTT CASRSGTGPGGSPLHF TRBJ1-6 16 TRBD1 TRBV7-9 -
TGTGCCAGCAGCCCTGGATACAGATACTCAACTACCGGCAAAAACATTCAGTACTTC CASSPGYRYSTTGKNIQYF TRBJ2-4 19 - TRBV28 -
TGTGCCAGTAGTCCCTCCAGGTCCACCCAGCATTTT CASSPSRSTQHF TRBJ1-5 12 - TRBV19 -
TGCAGCGTAGAACAGACAAACTACGAGCAGTACTTC CSVEQTNYEQYF TRBJ2-7 12 - TRBV29-1 -
TGTGCCAGCAGTTACTCGAAGGGCACCTCGTATCCTGAAGCTTTCTTT CASSYSKGTSYPEAFF TRBJ1-1 16 - TRBV6-6 few
TGTGCCAGCAGTGAGGGTGGGTCAGAGACCCAGTACTTC CASSEGGSETQYF TRBJ2-5 13 - TRBV2 -
TGTGCCAGCAGAAGAGGAACTAGCGGCACAGATACGCAGTATTTT CASRRGTSGTDTQYF TRBJ2-3 15 TRBD2 TRBV12-3/TRBV12-4 few
TGTGCCAGCAGCGAAAACCGTGCAACTAATGAAAAACTGTTTTTT CASSENRATNEKLFF TRBJ1-4 15 - TRBV7-8 many
TGTGCCAGCAGGGATGTCTTGCAGGCCGCAACTAATGAAAAACTGTTTTTT CASRDVLQAATNEKLFF TRBJ1-4 17 - TRBV2 -
TGTGCCAGCTCACCTAGCGGGAGGGCCGCGATTGAGACCCAGTACTTC CASSPSGRAAIETQYF TRBJ2-5 16 TRBD2 TRBV12-3/TRBV12-4 few
TGTGCCAGCAGCTTAGAGGCACGCACCGGGGAGCTGTTTTTT CASSLEARTGELFF TRBJ2-2 14 - TRBV7-8 -
TGTGCCAGCAGCCCCAGCGGACGTCGGGGGGACTATAGCAATCAGCCCCAGCATTTT CASSPSGRRGDYSNQPQHF TRBJ1-5 19 - TRBV7-3 -
TGTGCCAGCAGCTCAACCCCGCGGACAGTGAACACTGAAGCTTTCTTT CASSSTPRTVNTEAFF TRBJ1-1 16 - TRBV7-6 -
TGTGCCAGTAGTGTAAGCGGGGGGGCCCGTACAGATACGCAGTATTTT CASSVSGGARTDTQYF TRBJ2-3 16 TRBD2 TRBV19 -
TGTGCCACCAGTGAGCGAGGGTACAATGAGCAGTTCTTC CATSERGYNEQFF TRBJ2-1 13 - TRBV24-1 -
TGTGCTAGTGGCCTCGAATCCTACGAGCAGTACTTC CASGLESYEQYF TRBJ2-7 12 - TRBV12-5 -
TGCAGCGTTCAACTAGCGGGAGCGTGGGAGCAGTACTTC CSVQLAGAWEQYF TRBJ2-7 13 TRBD2 TRBV29-1 few
TGTGCCAGCAGTACGCCATATTATGGCTACACCTTC CASSTPYYGYTF TRBJ1-2 12 - TRBV6-8 -